This entry lists 23 T cell receptor beta chains sequenced from one sample in a study of blood T cell repertoires in COVID-19. Only in-frame clones appear in the TCRdb table, and some are missing; sequencing was by immunoSEQ multiplex PCR. The data contain roughly 250,000 clones, 65% to 85% of them singletons. The sequencing input was peripheral blood. These receptors all stem from a human donor in a cohort sampled during active COVID-19.

The J gene is TRBJ2-1, the V gene TRBV9; D ambiguous. The germline gives CDR1 SGDLS, CDR2 YYNGEE. The CDR3 consists of 15 residues. Trimming removed 4 bases at V and 7 bases at J, with 18 bases between. The CDR3 region is CASSQGPSVANEQFF. The CDR3 nucleotides are TGTGCCAGCAGCCAAGGCCCCAGCGTGGCAAATGAGCAGTTCTTC.

The rearrangement joins TRBV12-3 or TRBV12-4 to TRBJ2-2; D is uncertain. There are 11 residues in the CDR3. V gave up 6 bases and J gave up 7 bases, with 6 bases separating them. The CDR3 region is CASRSVGELFF. The CDR3 coding sequence is TGTGCCAGCAGGAGCGTCGGGGAGCTGTTTTTT.

This clone was observed a handful of times. The identical CDR3 is also encoded by other nucleotide sequences in the sample. This chain links TRBV12-3 or TRBV12-4 with TRBJ1-2; D is possibly TRBD1 (6 bases). This CDR3 comprises 12 residues. V was shortened by 3 bases and J by 6 bases, with 8 bases between the two germline ends. This CDR3 reads CASSFQGHGYTF. The CDR3, as DNA: TGTGCCAGCAGTTTCCAGGGGCATGGCTACACCTTC.

The chain joins TRBV11-2 to TRBJ1-2, with D possibly TRBD1 on 5 matching bases. This CDR3 has 13 residues. The V gene lost 0 bases and the J gene lost 8 bases, with 10 bases spanning the gap. CDR1 and CDR2 (germline): SGHAT, FQNNGV. In nucleotides, the CDR3 is TGTGCCAGCAGCTTAGAGGGCAGGGTAGGCTACACCTTC. Its protein product is CASSLEGRVGYTF. Full variable domain (missing parts from reference TRBV11-2 and TRBJ1-2): EAGVAQSPRYKIIEKRQSVAFWCNPISGHATLYWYQQILGQGPKLLIQFQNNGVVDDSQLPKDRFSAERLKGVDSTLKIQPAKLEDSAVYLCASSLEGRVGYTFGSGTRLTVV.

This chain connects TRBV10-3 to TRBJ2-3; 9 bases are a match to TRBD1. Germline V gene lookup returns CDR1 ENHRY and CDR2 SYGVKD. The CDR3 has 16 amino acids. V gave up 3 bases and J gave up 1 base; unmatched junction bases: 5. The chain's CDR3 is CAISDRDRDGTDTQYF. In nucleotides, the CDR3 is TGTGCCATCAGTGATCGGGACAGGGATGGCACAGATACGCAGTATTTT.

This rearrangement joins TRBV5-1 to TRBJ2-7; 7 positions match TRBD2. CDR3 length: 14 residues. V lost 4 bases to trimming and J lost 5 bases; unmatched junction nucleotides: 9. Germline assignment: CDR1 SGHRS and CDR2 YFSETQ. CDR3 in amino acids: CASSLRTRWDEQYF. The CDR3 DNA follows: TGCGCCAGCAGCCTAAGGACTAGGTGGGACGAGCAGTACTTC.

On this clone itself: The junction departs from the called germline gene at one end, perhaps through a read error. The genes are TRBV20-1 and TRBJ1-6, with TRBD1 matching 7 bases. The CDR3 consists of 11 residues. Looked up from germline, CDR1 is DFQATT and CDR2 is SNEGSKA (reference sequence). In nucleotides, the CDR3 is TGCAGTGCTGAGGCCCCGGGACAGCCGTTCTTT. Amino acid sequence: CSAEAPGQPFF.

In nucleotides, the CDR3 is TGTGCCAGTAGTAGGGAGTATCAGCCCCAGCATTTT. Amino acids: CASSREYQPQHF. The V gene is TRBV19, the J gene TRBJ1-5, with D unresolved. The CDR3 consists of 12 residues. Germline CDR1 and CDR2: LNHDA and SQIVND (reference sequence). Deletions cut 4 bases from V and 5 bases from J, with 6 bases between.

The rearrangement links TRBV2 to TRBJ2-5, with 11 bases aligning to TRBD2. The germline V gene encodes CDR1 SNHLY and CDR2 FYNNEI. The CDR3 runs 16 residues. Unmatched junction bases numbered 9, after V lost 2 bases and J lost 7 bases. CDR3 protein: CASSEYGTSGLGTQYF. The CDR3 DNA reads TGTGCCAGCAGTGAATACGGGACTAGCGGTCTTGGGACCCAGTACTTC. Full variable domain (rest looked up from reference TRBV2 and TRBJ2-5): EPEVTQTPSHQVTQMGQEVILRCVPISNHLYFYWYRQILGQKVEFLVSFYNNEISEKSEIFDDQFSVERPDGSNFTLKIRSTKLEDSAMYFCASSEYGTSGLGTQYFGPGTRLLVL.

This chain links TRBV6-6 with TRBJ1-1, with D possibly TRBD1 on 5 matching bases. Germline V gives CDR1 MNHNY, CDR2 SVGAGI (reference sequence). Trimming stripped 4 bases from V and 0 bases from J, with 9 bases between. The CDR3 runs to 14 residues. CDR3 bases: TGTGCCAGCAGTTCACAGGTCCTGAACACTGAAGCTTTCTTT. It is translated as CASSSQVLNTEAFF.

This clone appeared a single time. The chain recombines TRBV11-2 with TRBJ2-7; D may be TRBD2 (5 bases). Germline lookup yields CDR1 SGHAT and CDR2 FQNNGV. The CDR3 consists of 12 residues. V lost 4 bases to trimming and J lost 7 bases, with 11 bases between them. CDR3 nucleotide sequence: TGTGCCAGCAGCTCCCCCCGAGGGGAGCAGTACTTC. This sequence encodes CASSSPRGEQYF.

The V and J genes are TRBV7-9 and TRBJ1-5; TRBD1 is a possible D gene (5 bases). In germline, CDR1 is SEHNR, CDR2 FQNEAQ (reference sequence). V lost 5 bases, J lost 4 bases, and 9 bases lay in between. There are 13 residues in the CDR3. CDR3 in DNA: TGTGCCAGCAGCCAAGGGGCGAATCAGCCCCAGCATTTT. Translating it yields CASSQGANQPQHF.

The chain recombines TRBV10-1 with TRBJ2-2; 8 bases line up with TRBD2. The CDR3 length is 16 residues. With V trimmed by 0 bases and J by 4 bases, 4 bases remained unmatched. The germline gives CDR1 WNHNN, CDR2 SYGVQD (reference sequence). The CDR3 is CASSESGRVSTGELFF. In DNA form, the CDR3 reads TGCGCCAGCAGTGAGTCCGGGAGGGTATCCACCGGGGAGCTGTTTTTT.

The J gene is TRBJ1-5, the V gene TRBV19, with D perhaps TRBD1 (6 bases). Trimming shortened V by 1 base and J by 1 base, and 11 bases separated the two germline ends. The CDR3 contains 16 residues. Per germline, CDR1 LNHDA and CDR2 SQIVND (reference sequence). The CDR3 DNA sequence: TGTGCCAGTAGTATAGTAACAGGGAACAGCAATCAGCCCCAGCATTTT. Translated, it gives CASSIVTGNSNQPQHF.

V gene TRBV9 combines with J gene TRBJ2-3; D is possibly TRBD1 (5 bases). The CDR3 covers 15 residues. Trimming stripped 2 bases from V and 6 bases from J, with 16 bases between. CDR1 is SGDLS, CDR2 YYNGEE, per germline. CDR3 nucleotide sequence: TGTGCCAGCAGCGTCTCAGGGTTTTTTGCGGATACGCAGTATTTT. It encodes CASSVSGFFADTQYF.

The chain couples TRBV14 to TRBJ2-2; tentatively, D is TRBD2 (5 bases). Trimming cost V 6 bases and J 2 bases, with 10 bases left between them. CDR3 size: 14 residues. Germline CDR1 reads SGHDN; CDR2 reads FVKESK. CDR3 region: CASRLGPNTGELFF. The CDR3 coding sequence is TGTGCCAGCAGACTAGGGCCAAACACCGGGGAGCTGTTTTTT.

The V call is TRBV6-5, the J call TRBJ1-6, with a tentative D call TRBD1 (5 bases). The CDR3 sequence is 13 residues long. Per germline, CDR1 MNHEY and CDR2 SVGAGI. V was pared by 5 bases and J by 8 bases, with 10 bases between. In DNA form, the CDR3 reads TGTGCCAGCAGTCAGGGAAGGGATTCACCCCTCCACTTT. Amino acids: CASSQGRDSPLHF.

CDR3 in amino acids: CAIRVYRDRESDEQFF. CDR3 nucleotides: TGTGCCATCAGAGTTTACCGGGACAGGGAATCTGATGAGCAGTTCTTC. The chain employs TRBV10-3 and TRBJ2-1; the match to TRBD1 covers 9 bases. The CDR3 length is 16 residues. The germline V gene has CDR1 ENHRY and CDR2 SYGVKD. With V trimmed by 6 bases and J by 8 bases, 14 bases remained unmatched.

The chain links TRBV5-1 to TRBJ2-2, with 16 bases fitting TRBD2. The trim removed 4 bases at V and 3 bases at J, leaving 6 bases unmatched. The V gene's germline CDR1 is SGHRS and CDR2 YFSETQ. CDR3 size: 18 residues. The CDR3 sequence: CASSNGTSGRGYTGELFF. Written as DNA, the CDR3 is TGCGCCAGCAGCAATGGGACTAGCGGGAGGGGTTACACCGGGGAGCTGTTTTTT.

V usage is TRBV3-1 (or the pseudogene TRBV3-2) and J usage is TRBJ2-3; D is unresolved. Trimming took 2 bases from V and 5 from J, leaving 5 bases between them. There are 12 residues in the CDR3. The V gene's germline CDR1 is LGHDT and CDR2 YNNKEL (reference sequence). The CDR3 DNA sequence: TGTGCCAGCAGCCAAAGCGTAGATACGCAGTATTTT. Residues: CASSQSVDTQYF.

The chain is built from TRBV7-2 and TRBJ2-3; 8 bases line up with TRBD1. The CDR3 consists of 13 residues. V shed 7 bases, J shed 5 bases, and the junction held 5 bases outside the gene matches. The germline CDR1 and CDR2 sequences are SGHTA and FQGNSA. This CDR3 is CASTQGGVDTQYF. DNA of the CDR3: TGTGCCAGCACACAGGGGGGTGTAGATACGCAGTATTTT.

The sample holds one count of this clone. This rearrangement joins TRBV18 to TRBJ1-1; no clear D. The germline V gene has CDR1 KGHSH and CDR2 LQKENI. Trimming shortened V by 2 bases and J by 4 bases, and 8 bases separated the two germline ends. The CDR3 covers 13 residues. As DNA, the CDR3 is TGTGCCAGCTCACCAGAGTCGGGCACTGAAGCTTTCTTT. It is translated as CASSPESGTEAFF.

V is TRBV6-5 and J is TRBJ2-3, with a weak D call TRBD1 (6 bases). The CDR3 extends over 15 amino acids. Between the trimmed V and J ends, which lost 6 bases and 3 bases, there was a span of 16 bases. Germline CDR1 is MNHEY and CDR2 is SVGAGI. The CDR3 bases are TGTGCCAGCAGCCAATCCCTTGGACAGACAGATACGCAGTATTTT. This gives the protein CASSQSLGQTDTQYF.